Below are 25 T cell receptor beta chains sequenced from a single sample in a study of T cell changes during pregnancy in multiple sclerosis. Only in-frame clones appear in the TCRdb table, and some are missing; sequencing was by immunoSEQ multiplex PCR. The sample carries about 71,000 clones, more than 80% recorded once. Source: peripheral blood, taken in the third trimester of pregnancy. These receptors came from a female donor with multiple sclerosis, enrolled in a pregnancy study.

The chain joins TRBV13 to TRBJ2-3; 8 positions agree with TRBD2. CDR1 is PRHDT and CDR2 is FYEKMQ in the germline V gene (reference sequence). The trim removed 2 bases at V and 5 bases at J, leaving 6 bases unmatched. The CDR3 extends over 15 amino acids. The CDR3 is CASSLLRLAGDTQYF. In DNA form, the CDR3 reads TGTGCCAGCAGCTTACTTCGGCTAGCGGGAGATACGCAGTATTTT.

J is TRBJ2-1 and V is TRBV5-1; 8 nucleotides match TRBD2. CDR3 length equals 15 residues. CDR1 and CDR2 (germline): SGHRS, YFSETQ. V lost 0 bases to trimming and J lost 8 bases; unmatched junction nucleotides: 7. Here the CDR3 reads CASSLEGLAADEQFF. The CDR3 DNA follows: TGCGCCAGCAGCTTGGAAGGACTAGCTGCCGATGAGCAGTTCTTC.

The CDR3, as DNA: TGTGCCAGCAGCTATACCGACATTAACACTGAAGCTTTCTTT. This sequence encodes CASSYTDINTEAFF. This chain joins TRBV28 and TRBJ1-1; no clear D. The CDR3 has 14 residues. Germline V gives CDR1 MDHEN, CDR2 SYDVKM. V was cut by 6 bases and J by 2 bases, with 13 bases left in between.

The chain links TRBV30 to TRBJ2-3, with 13 bases aligning to TRBD2. The CDR3 extends over 18 amino acids. J lost 0 bases, V lost 1 base, and 7 bases had no gene match. Germline assignment: CDR1 GTSNPN and CDR2 SVGIG (reference sequence). This CDR3 is CAWSGLAGGPESTDTQYF. CDR3 nucleotides: TGTGCCTGGAGTGGACTAGCGGGAGGCCCGGAGAGCACAGATACGCAGTATTTT.

The genes are TRBV28 and TRBJ1-5; 9 bases align to TRBD1. Unmatched junction bases numbered 11, after V lost 4 bases and J lost 10 bases. This CDR3 contains 15 residues. Germline assignment: CDR1 MDHEN and CDR2 SYDVKM. CDR3 sequence: CASSYATGGGRPQHF. CDR3 in DNA: TGTGCCAGCAGTTATGCGACAGGGGGAGGACGACCCCAGCATTTT. The full variable domain, with the rest looked up from reference TRBV28 and TRBJ1-5, is DVKVTQSSRYLVKRTGEKVFLECVQDMDHENMFWYRQDPGLGLRLIYFSYDVKMKEKGDIPEGYSVSREKKERFSLILESASTNQTSMYLCASSYATGGGRPQHFGDGTRLSIL.

The V call is TRBV19, the J call TRBJ2-5, with D tentatively TRBD2 (6 bases). Deletions cut 2 bases from V and 1 base from J, with 17 bases between. The CDR3 loop spans 17 amino acids. Germline assignment: CDR1 LNHDA and CDR2 SQIVND (reference sequence). The CDR3 DNA follows: TGTGCCAGTAGTATATTGTGGGGGACTTTAACCCAAGAGACCCAGTACTTC. It yields the protein CASSILWGTLTQETQYF.

This clone was recorded once. The chain couples TRBV10-2 to TRBJ1-5, with D uncertain. Deletions cut 5 bases from V and 2 bases from J, with 10 bases between. The germline CDR1 and CDR2 sequences are WSHSY and SAAADI. The CDR3 has 14 amino acids. CDR3 loop: CASSFDGGNQPQHF. The CDR3 DNA reads TGCGCCAGCAGTTTTGACGGGGGCAATCAGCCCCAGCATTTT.

CDR3 nucleotides: TGCGCCAGCGGGGCTAGCGGGACCTACAATGAGCAGTTCTTC. It is translated as CASGASGTYNEQFF. V is TRBV5-1 and J is TRBJ2-1; 9 bases line up with TRBD2. With V trimmed by 7 bases and J by 2 bases, 4 bases remained unmatched. In germline, CDR1 is SGHRS, CDR2 YFSETQ. The CDR3 runs 14 residues.

The rearrangement joins TRBV7-9 to TRBJ2-5; 9 bases are shared with TRBD1. This CDR3 comprises 14 residues. Germline assignment: CDR1 SEHNR and CDR2 FQNEAQ (reference sequence). The J segment lost 5 bases and the V segment lost 1 base, leaving 2 bases of the junction unmatched. The chain's CDR3 is CASSLVTGGETQYF. The DNA for the CDR3 is TGTGCCAGCAGCTTAGTGACAGGGGGGGAGACCCAGTACTTC.

V is TRBV30 and J is TRBJ2-3, with TRBD2 identical over 7 bases. The CDR3 covers 15 residues. From germline, CDR1 is GTSNPN and CDR2 SVGIG (reference sequence). Trimming removed 5 bases from V and 4 bases from J; junction bases left unmatched: 12. The CDR3 DNA reads TGTGCCTGGGGGGAGGGAGGGGCCCTGCCAGATACGCAGTATTTT. The encoded protein is CAWGEGGALPDTQYF. Using reference TRBV30 and TRBJ2-3 for the parts outside the CDR3, the full variable domain is SQTIHQWPATLVQPVGSPLSLECTVEGTSNPNLYWYRQAAGRGLQLLFYSVGIGQISSEVPQNLSASRPQDRQFILSSKKLLLSDSGFYLCAWGEGGALPDTQYFGPGTRLTVL.

The chain uses TRBV10-3 and TRBJ1-5; D gene ambiguous. This CDR3 comprises 13 residues. Germline CDR1 is ENHRY and CDR2 is SYGVKD. Trimming stripped 3 bases from V and 5 bases from J, with 8 bases between. The CDR3 loop is CAISDELYQPQHF. Written as DNA, the CDR3 is TGTGCCATCAGTGATGAGCTATATCAGCCCCAGCATTTT.

The chain has TRBV19 and TRBJ1-2; perhaps TRBD1 as D (6 bases). This CDR3 has 14 residues. V was clipped by 6 bases and J by 1 base, with 12 bases between them. Germline loops: CDR1 LNHDA, CDR2 SQIVND (reference sequence). The CDR3 here is CASSLGALNYGYTF. Written as DNA, the CDR3 is TGTGCCAGTAGCCTGGGGGCCCTTAACTATGGCTACACCTTC.

CDR3 DNA sequence: TGTGCCAGCTGGCGAGAGACAAGCCCCTATGGCTACACCTTC. This gives the protein CASWRETSPYGYTF. The chain uses TRBV6-5 and TRBJ1-2; D is unclear. This CDR3 comprises 14 residues. Trimming removed 8 bases from V and 4 bases from J, with 17 bases in between. Germline V gene data show CDR1 as MNHEY and CDR2 as SVGAGI.

The chain links TRBV19 to TRBJ2-2, with a tentative D call TRBD2 (5 bases). Looked up from germline, CDR1 is LNHDA and CDR2 is SQIVND (reference sequence). V dropped 9 bases and J dropped 1 base, with 12 bases sitting between them. CDR3 length: 14 residues. The CDR3: CASEGRVNTGELFF. For the CDR3, the DNA is TGTGCCAGCGAAGGGCGGGTGAACACCGGGGAGCTGTTTTTT.

The chain uses TRBV18 and TRBJ1-4, with D maybe TRBD1 (6 bases). There are 15 residues in the CDR3. Between the trimmed V and J ends, which lost 4 bases and 8 bases, there was a span of 17 bases. From germline, CDR1 is KGHSH and CDR2 LQKENI. DNA for the CDR3: TGTGCCAGCTCACAAACAGGGACCGGAGAAGAAAAACTGTTTTTT. As protein: CASSQTGTGEEKLFF.

This chain links TRBV28 with TRBJ2-7; 9 nucleotides align to TRBD2. The CDR3 is 14 residues long. J was trimmed by 7 bases and V by 5 bases; bases with no gene match: 9. Germline V gene lookup returns CDR1 MDHEN and CDR2 SYDVKM. The DNA of the CDR3 is TGTGCCAGCAGTCCTCGAGCGGGAGGTAGGGAGCAGTACTTC. Its translation: CASSPRAGGREQYF. The variable domain in full, with the rest retrieved from reference TRBV28 and TRBJ2-7, is DVKVTQSSRYLVKRTGEKVFLECVQDMDHENMFWYRQDPGLGLRLIYFSYDVKMKEKGDIPEGYSVSREKKERFSLILESASTNQTSMYLCASSPRAGGREQYFGPGTRLTVT.

The chain recombines TRBV19 with TRBJ1-4; no clear D gene. V lost 3 bases and J lost 8, with 13 bases in between. Germline values: CDR1 LNHDA, CDR2 SQIVND (reference sequence). The CDR3 runs to 14 residues. CDR3 loop: CASSISPTEEKLFF. In nucleotides, the CDR3 is TGTGCCAGTAGTATCAGTCCGACGGAGGAAAAACTGTTTTTT.

This rearrangement joins TRBV5-1 to TRBJ2-5, with 11 bases lining up with TRBD2. The germline gives CDR1 SGHRS, CDR2 YFSETQ. The V segment lost 6 bases and the J segment 3 bases; nucleotides outside the gene matches: 7. This CDR3 comprises 15 residues. The CDR3 region has the DNA TGCGCCAGCACGTATAATAGCGGGAGGGAAGAGACCCAGTACTTC. The encoded protein is CASTYNSGREETQYF.

This rearrangement joins TRBV7-2 to TRBJ2-5, with D possibly being TRBD1 (5 bases). Trimming stripped 3 bases from V and 5 bases from J, with 10 bases between. CDR3 length: 13 amino acids. Germline assignment: CDR1 SGHTA and CDR2 FQGNSA. The CDR3 loop reads CASSLGQLETQYF. DNA for the CDR3: TGTGCCAGCAGCTTGGGGCAATTGGAGACCCAGTACTTC. Full variable domain (rest looked up from reference TRBV7-2 and TRBJ2-5): GAGVSQSPSNKVTEKGKDVELRCDPISGHTALYWYRQSLGQGLEFLIYFQGNSAPDKSGLPSDRFSAERTGGSVSTLTIQRTQQEDSAVYLCASSLGQLETQYFGPGTRLLVL.

The chain carries TRBV5-1 and TRBJ2-1, with 8 bases aligning to TRBD2. Trimming took 2 bases from V and 6 from J; bases not matched to a gene: 7. CDR1 is SGHRS, CDR2 YFSETQ, per germline. The CDR3 extends over 15 amino acids. The CDR3 loop is CASSLLAGLGNEQFF. CDR3 sequence (DNA): TGCGCCAGCAGCTTATTAGCGGGACTCGGCAATGAGCAGTTCTTC.

V is TRBV5-1 and J is TRBJ1-2; D is unresolved. Per germline, CDR1 SGHRS and CDR2 YFSETQ. V was pared by 9 bases and J by 5 bases, with 17 bases between. The CDR3 runs to 13 residues. CDR3 nucleotide sequence: TGCGCCACAAAACCGGCGGAGTCTTATGGCTACACCTTC. Its translation is CATKPAESYGYTF.

The chain recombines TRBV5-1 with TRBJ2-3; 11 nucleotides align to TRBD2. CDR3 length: 18 amino acids. The germline gives CDR1 SGHRS, CDR2 YFSETQ. The ends lost 4 bases at V and 2 bases at J; junction bases unmatched: 12. In DNA form, the CDR3 reads TGCGCCAGCAGCCTAAGACTAGCGGGATCACTTAACACAGATACGCAGTATTTT. Residues: CASSLRLAGSLNTDTQYF.

V and J are TRBV5-6 and TRBJ2-2, with 9 bases fitting TRBD1. This CDR3 contains 16 residues. Germline V gene sequence: CDR1 SGHDT, CDR2 YYEEEE. The trim removed 2 bases at V and 2 bases at J, leaving 4 bases unmatched. The CDR3 spells CASSLEDRGNTGELFF. The CDR3 DNA follows: TGTGCCAGCAGCTTAGAGGACAGGGGAAACACCGGGGAGCTGTTTTTT.

The sample holds a few counts of this clone. The chain links TRBV30 to TRBJ1-2; D not resolved. Trimming cost V 2 bases and J 8 bases, with 9 bases left between them. The CDR3 is made up of 11 amino acids. The V gene's germline CDR1 is GTSNPN and CDR2 SVGIG (reference sequence). DNA for the CDR3: TGTGCCTGGAGTCCCGCGGCCGGCTACACCTTC. This codes for CAWSPAAGYTF.

The chain carries TRBV11-1 and TRBJ2-7; D is possibly TRBD2 (5 bases). Germline V lookup: CDR1 SGHAT, CDR2 FQDESV (reference sequence). The CDR3 has 13 residues. V lost 3 bases to trimming and J lost 2 bases, with 8 bases between them. The DNA of the CDR3 is TGTGCCAGCAGCTTCTCGGGAACCTACGAGCAGTACTTC. Residues: CASSFSGTYEQYF.